Sequencing of this T cell receptor beta chain was carried out in a study of a mutant IDH1 vaccine in newly diagnosed glioma. Study at large: In some groups vaccination began 4-6 weeks post-radiotherapy; others received it with temozolomide. The therapy given earlier, which was standard therapy, consisted of radiotherapy, temozolomide, or both, and most of the patients received both.

In regard to this clone: Its antigen remains unidentified.

Per germline, CDR1 SGDLS and CDR2 YYNGEE. This CDR3 has 18 residues. Trimming removed 1 base from V and 8 bases from J; junction bases left unmatched: 12. The method was immunoSEQ multiplex PCR; TCRdb's version includes in-frame clones alone and lacks a portion of them. The table shows almost 85,000 clones, with roughly 85% occurring only once. As to time point: week 23, last vaccination. Topical imiquimod was applied with each vaccine dose, which held 300 ug of mutant IDH1 20-mer peptide. This TCR was recovered from a young man with glioma. Some clones in this sample may be carry-over from other donors' samples. Sequences were derived from PBMCs, sampled from a glioma patient whose treatment included an IDH1 peptide vaccine. J is TRBJ2-1 and V is TRBV9, with 13 bases lining up with TRBD2. Written as DNA, the CDR3 is TGTGCCAGCAGCGTACGACCCGGGACTAGCGGGATGAAGGATGAGCAGTTCTTC. It translates to CASSVRPGTSGMKDEQFF.